The sample holds a few counts of the clone carrying this TCR beta chain. The data stem from a study of molecular identifiers for immune sequencing clone quantification. Making the bulk TCR libraries relied on previously described methods and listed TCR primers. One entry per CDR3 protein, called by TCRdb with MiXCR from the PCR reads. The sample contains nearly 650,000 distinct CDR3 sequences, 25% of which appear only once. This CDR3 contains 15 residues. The germline gives CDR1 SGHNT, CDR2 YENEEA. Trimming at V came to 6 bases and at J to 2 bases, leaving 8 bases not matched to a gene. The material sequenced was naive CD8+ T cells from blood, with Jurkat cell RNA spiked in. The subset: FACS-sorted CD8+CD4-CCR7+CD45RA+ naive T cells. The receptor was isolated from a human donor in good health. Some libraries in this study had Jurkat cell RNA spiked in. This rearrangement joins TRBV11-3 to TRBJ2-3; 7 bases map to TRBD2. The CDR3 DNA sequence: TGTGCCAGCAGTTCGAGCGGGGACCACACAGATACGCAGTATTTT. It specifies CASSSSGDHTDTQYF.